The sample holds a few counts of the clone carrying this T cell receptor beta chain. Its antigen remains unknown. The CDR3 runs 15 residues. Germline V CDR1 and CDR2: SNHLY, FYNNEI. Trimming took 5 bases from V and 6 from J; bases not matched to a gene: 7. The data belong to a study of identical twins. General study findings and limits: Excess low generation probability was seen in twin-shared out-of-frame alpha sequences. The conclusions drew on cross-sectional statistical analysis instead of tracking the same donors.

Addition of a universal primer site occurred through template switching, and cDNA carried unique molecular identifiers. A single record per CDR3 protein comes from TCRdb applying MiXCR to the 5' RACE reads. The table records some 560,000 distinct CDR3 sequences, 9.6% of them present only once. This sample was shared with a second study, whose subject was yellow fever vaccine responses in identical twins. As reported in that work: It has been reported that, in twins, the vaccine T cell response seemed partly convergent and partly personalized.

V and J are TRBV2 and TRBJ2-2; 9 bases align to TRBD1. The receptor comes from a woman under 30 in good health. Material for sequencing was PBMCs. CDR3: CASSPGQGGAGELFF. In nucleotides, the CDR3 is TGTGCCAGCAGTCCGGGACAGGGAGGCGCCGGGGAGCTGTTTTTT.